These 17 T cell receptor beta chains were all obtained from the same sample, sequenced in a study of naive and memory T cell subsets. Study-wide results and caveats: Possibly reflecting memory cells re-expressing CD45RA, a few larger clonotypes occurred in naive repertoires, especially CD8.

Their specific antigens are unknown. An equimolar mix of two oligonucleotides served as the beta constant-region primer for TRBC1 and TRBC2. Four rounds of PCR amplified the ligated cDNA using nested alpha and beta constant-region primers plus SP2. TCRdb fed the UMI-ligation and nested PCR reads into MiXCR, producing one record per CDR3 protein. The repertoire holds roughly 150,000 distinct CDR3 sequences, about 23% seen once, with 0.11% in the top ten. What was sequenced was naive CD4+ T cells from blood. These receptors were collected from a human donor in good health.

This clonotype showed up just once. Given a much more abundant clone one base away, this may be a read error. The chain carries TRBV25-1 and TRBJ2-1, with 7 bases matching TRBD1. From germline, CDR1 is MGHDK and CDR2 SYGVNS. The CDR3 runs to 15 residues. V shed 4 bases and J 8 bases; nucleotides not matched to a gene: 11. The CDR3 protein is CASSAGSGQYDEQFF. DNA of the CDR3: TGTGCCAGCAGTGCGGGATCGGGACAGTACGATGAGCAGTTCTTC.

This clonotype was counted only a few times. The chain combines TRBV29-1 with TRBJ1-1; D possibly corresponds to TRBD1 (6 bases). The CDR3 is 16 residues long. Trimming left V 5 bases short and J 5 bases short, with 24 bases between. Germline loops: CDR1 SQVTM, CDR2 ANQGSEA. The CDR3 is CSVHGSRGASSTEAFF. In nucleotides, the CDR3 is TGCAGCGTTCATGGCAGCCGGGGGGCGTCTAGTACTGAAGCTTTCTTT. Full variable domain (outside the CDR3, taken from reference TRBV29-1 and TRBJ1-1): SAVISQKPSRDICQRGTSLTIQCQVDSQVTMMFWYRQQPGQSLTLIATANQGSEATYESGFVIDKFPISRPNLTFSTLTVSNMSPEDSSIYLCSVHGSRGASSTEAFFGQGTRLTVV.

This clonotype was seen more than once but under ten times. The rearrangement uses TRBV28 and TRBJ2-1; D possibly matches TRBD1 or TRBD2 (7 bases each). Germline V lookup: CDR1 MDHEN, CDR2 SYDVKM. Trimming shortened V by 6 bases and J by 6 bases, and 12 bases separated the two germline ends. The CDR3 runs to 13 residues. The CDR3 spells CASRQGGRNEQFF. CDR3 nucleotides: TGTGCCAGCAGGCAGGGGGGGCGCAATGAGCAGTTCTTC. The variable domain in full, with the rest retrieved from reference TRBV28 and TRBJ2-1, is DVKVTQSSRYLVKRTGEKVFLECVQDMDHENMFWYRQDPGLGLRLIYFSYDVKMKEKGDIPEGYSVSREKKERFSLILESASTNQTSMYLCASRQGGRNEQFFGPGTRLTVL.

The chain links TRBV7-6 to TRBJ2-3; D is perhaps TRBD1 (6 bases). CDR1 and CDR2 from the germline V gene are SGHVS and FNYEAQ. The V and J ends lost 1 base and 4 bases respectively, with 12 bases between them. The CDR3 runs to 15 residues. The CDR3 DNA is TGTGCCAGCAGCTTAGGGCCAGGGGCTGCAGATACGCAGTATTTT. Translated: CASSLGPGAADTQYF.

The chain has TRBV7-3 and TRBJ2-2; D is ambiguous. Deletions cut 0 bases from V and 0 bases from J, with 11 bases between. Germline V gives CDR1 SGHTA, CDR2 FQGTGA. This CDR3 has 17 residues. DNA of the CDR3: TGTGCCAGCAGCTTAACAATTACGGGTGCGAACACCGGGGAGCTGTTTTTT. This encodes CASSLTITGANTGELFF.

V and J are TRBV28 and TRBJ2-1, with 10 bases matching TRBD2. This CDR3 comprises 17 residues. Germline-derived CDR1 and CDR2 are MDHEN and SYDVKM. J lost 0 bases, V lost 6 bases, and 8 bases had no gene match. In nucleotides, the CDR3 is TGTGCCAGCAGCCTTTTCCTAGCGGGAGCCTCCTACAATGAGCAGTTCTTC. This sequence encodes CASSLFLAGASYNEQFF.

This clonotype was seen many times. The chain links TRBV29-1 to TRBJ2-7, with 7 bases fitting TRBD1. CDR1 is SQVTM and CDR2 is ANQGSEA in the germline V gene. The CDR3 loop spans 13 amino acids. V trimming: 6 bases; J trimming: 2 bases; junction bases outside the gene matches: 7. CDR3 amino acids: CSVQQTGTYEQYF. Here the CDR3 DNA reads TGCAGCGTCCAGCAGACAGGGACCTACGAGCAGTACTTC.

This clonotype showed up just a few times. The chain carries TRBV6-5 and TRBJ2-1, with 7 bases matching TRBD2. J lost 8 bases, V lost 6 bases, and 19 bases had no gene match. CDR1 is MNHEY, CDR2 SVGAGI, per germline. The CDR3 extends over 17 amino acids. The CDR3 DNA follows: TGTGCCAGCAGACCCCAAGAGAGCGGGGCCCGGGGTGATGAGCAGTTCTTC. It specifies CASRPQESGARGDEQFF.

This clonotype was observed a few times. The chain couples TRBV7-2 to TRBJ2-7, with 13 bases that match TRBD2. Germline V gives CDR1 SGHTA, CDR2 FQGNSA. V was clipped by 3 bases and J by 2 bases; unmatched bases: 4. This CDR3 is 16 amino acids long. The CDR3 loop is CASSLELAGGTYEQYF. As DNA, the CDR3 is TGTGCCAGCAGCTTGGAACTAGCGGGAGGGACCTACGAGCAGTACTTC.

The V and J genes are TRBV20-1 and TRBJ2-4, with 10 bases that match TRBD1. J gave up 3 bases and V 2 bases, and 7 bases lay outside the gene matches. Per germline, CDR1 DFQATT and CDR2 SNEGSKA (reference sequence). The CDR3 is 16 amino acids. CDR3 in DNA: TGCAGTGCTAGATCCCGAGGGACAGGGGACAAAAACATTCAGTACTTC. It specifies CSARSRGTGDKNIQYF.

This clonotype has a handful of counts. The J gene is TRBJ2-5, the V gene TRBV11-2; no clear D. Germline loops: CDR1 SGHAT, CDR2 FQNNGV. The CDR3 runs 12 residues. The ends were cut back, 8 bases at V and 4 bases at J, with 11 bases in the middle. CDR3 nucleotides: TGTGCCAGCGCCGGTTTGGGAGAGACCCAGTACTTC. It codes for CASAGLGETQYF.

This clonotype was counted a few times. The J gene is TRBJ2-7, the V gene TRBV12-3 or TRBV12-4; no firm D call. The V end was cut by 2 bases, the J end by 7 bases, with 9 bases between. This CDR3 spans 12 amino acids. This chain's CDR3 is CASSLIVEEQYF. The CDR3 nucleotides are TGTGCCAGCAGTTTAATCGTTGAAGAGCAGTACTTC.

This clonotype was seen many times. This chain uses TRBV12-5 with TRBJ2-5; TRBD2 matches at 9 bases. The CDR3 is 15 residues long. Trimming took 5 bases from V and 5 from J; bases not matched to a gene: 9. Germline values: CDR1 LGHNT, CDR2 FRNRAP. The CDR3 coding sequence is TGTGCTAGTGGTCCACCGGGACTAGCAGCCGAGACCCAGTACTTC. It specifies CASGPPGLAAETQYF. The whole variable domain, remainder taken from reference TRBV12-5 and TRBJ2-5, is DARVTQTPRHKVTEMGQEVTMRCQPILGHNTVFWYRQTMMQGLELLAYFRNRAPLDDSGMPKDRFSAEMPDATLATLKIQPSEPRDSAVYFCASGPPGLAAETQYFGPGTRLLVL.

The chain links TRBV6-1 to TRBJ1-2; D unresolved. The CDR3 sequence is 13 residues long. The ends were cut back, 5 bases at V and 8 bases at J, with 15 bases in the middle. In germline, CDR1 is MNHNS, CDR2 SASEGT. CDR3 in amino acids: CASSNKEGVGYTF. The CDR3 DNA follows: TGTGCCAGCAGTAACAAAGAAGGCGTGGGCTACACCTTC.

The chain is built from TRBV28 and TRBJ2-1; 9 bases fit TRBD1. Unmatched junction bases numbered 16, after V lost 4 bases and J lost 15 bases. Germline-derived CDR1 and CDR2 are MDHEN and SYDVKM. This CDR3 is built from 15 residues. Here the CDR3 DNA reads TGTGCCAGCAGTTCTGGACAGGGGAATGCTGGGGTTCGGTTCTTC. This codes for CASSSGQGNAGVRFF. Using reference TRBV28 and TRBJ2-1 for the parts outside the CDR3, the full variable domain is DVKVTQSSRYLVKRTGEKVFLECVQDMDHENMFWYRQDPGLGLRLIYFSYDVKMKEKGDIPEGYSVSREKKERFSLILESASTNQTSMYLCASSSGQGNAGVRFFGPGTRLTVL.

The CDR3 loop is CSAKTSGRVETQYF. Here the CDR3 DNA reads TGCAGCGCTAAGACTAGCGGGAGAGTGGAGACCCAGTACTTC. V and J are TRBV29-1 and TRBJ2-5, with 12 positions matching TRBD2. This CDR3 comprises 14 residues. Germline CDR1 reads SQVTM; CDR2 reads ANQGSEA. V was clipped by 7 bases and J by 5 bases; unmatched bases: 8.

This clonotype was counted a few times. Its ends do not fully match the called genes, so a read error is possible. The CDR3 is CASSFYGRLDF. The CDR3 nucleotides are TGTGCCAGCAGTTTCTACGGACGGCTAGACTTT. This rearrangement joins TRBV28 to TRBJ1-3, with no clear D. Looked up from germline, CDR1 is MDHEN and CDR2 is SYDVKM. There are 11 residues in the CDR3. The entire variable domain, with the rest obtained from reference TRBV28 and TRBJ1-3, is as follows: DVKVTQSSRYLVKRTGEKVFLECVQDMDHENMFWYRQDPGLGLRLIYFSYDVKMKEKGDIPEGYSVSREKKERFSLILESASTNQTSMYLCASSFYGRLDFGEGSWLTVV.